This TCR beta chain was captured in a study of human T cells and chemical hapten exposure. This clonotype was picked up many times. Unique molecular identifiers were attached to individual cDNA molecules within the library. TCRdb passed the RACE reads through MiXCR, listing each CDR3 protein once. The sample lists approximately 68,000 distinct CDR3 sequences; around 7.9% were seen once. Time point defined: patch test 2, 6 weeks after DPC sensitization. As for treatment: therapeutic diphenylcyclopropenone sensitization with weekly scalp DPC. Blood sampling preceded each patch test application. The specimen comprised whole blood, sampled in connection with sensitization to the hapten diphenylcyclopropenone (DPC). This TCR derives from a woman aged 45-65 years with alopecia areata. Some clones in this sample may be carry-over from other donors' samples.

In DNA, the CDR3 is TGTGCCTGGAGGTTACAGGGGTCCCATGGCTACACCTTC. Translated: CAWRLQGSHGYTF. The rearrangement links TRBV30 to TRBJ1-2; 7 bases match TRBD1. Germline lookup yields CDR1 GTSNPN and CDR2 SVGIG (reference sequence). This CDR3 is 13 amino acids long. J lost 6 bases, V lost 3 bases, and 7 bases had no gene match.